The rows below give T cell receptor beta chains drawn from one sample of a study of response to subunit inactivated influenza vaccine. TCRdb re-derived calls from the RT-PCR reads in MiXCR, one entry per CDR3 protein. This sample has hundreds of thousands of distinct CDR3 sequences, with around 8% found just once. Sequenced here: PBMCs from blood, sampled less than 25 months after vaccination. The receptor source for this set is a man aged 50 to 69 who received an inactivated influenza vaccine. The CDR3 runs from the conserved cysteine through the conserved F or W. Fields, in order: V gene, J gene, CDR3 protein.

V: TRBV6-5
J: TRBJ2-2
CDR3: CASSYGSGGPTGELFF

V: TRBV27
J: TRBJ2-7
CDR3: CASRRSGTGSYEQYF

V: TRBV3-1
J: TRBJ1-4
CDR3: CASSSRQGGEKLFF

V: TRBV27
J: TRBJ1-1
CDR3: CASSEDYRLVAFF

V: TRBV11-2
J: TRBJ2-3
CDR3: CASSSTVPDTQYF

V: TRBV7-8
J: TRBJ1-5
CDR3: CASSLGSVAGVQPQHF

V: TRBV6-1
J: TRBJ1-1
CDR3: CASSPDMVYTEAFF

V: TRBV7-9
J: TRBJ2-7
CDR3: CASSLGSFGYYEQYF

V: TRBV9
J: TRBJ2-5
CDR3: CASSTSGGRGKTQYF

V: TRBV3-1
J: TRBJ2-7
CDR3: CASSPGTSGIHEQYF

V: TRBV7-8
J: TRBJ2-2
CDR3: CASSSTTAASGELFF

V: TRBV7-2
J: TRBJ2-5
CDR3: CASSDWSSETQYF

V: TRBV11-3
J: TRBJ2-1
CDR3: CASSFGGEQFF

V: TRBV10-3
J: TRBJ2-1
CDR3: CAISEKQGPYNEQFF

V: TRBV9
J: TRBJ2-4
CDR3: CASSVGREGNIQYF

V: TRBV13
J: TRBJ2-7
CDR3: CARGPGLRCYEQYF

V: TRBV6-1
J: TRBJ1-2
CDR3: CASSEDGRGDGYTF

V: TRBV7-2
J: TRBJ2-1
CDR3: CASSREQKQFF

V: TRBV6-2/TRBV6-3
J: TRBJ2-3
CDR3: CASSFWDASYTDTQYF

V: TRBV5-1
J: TRBJ2-3
CDR3: CASSLDAPDTQYF